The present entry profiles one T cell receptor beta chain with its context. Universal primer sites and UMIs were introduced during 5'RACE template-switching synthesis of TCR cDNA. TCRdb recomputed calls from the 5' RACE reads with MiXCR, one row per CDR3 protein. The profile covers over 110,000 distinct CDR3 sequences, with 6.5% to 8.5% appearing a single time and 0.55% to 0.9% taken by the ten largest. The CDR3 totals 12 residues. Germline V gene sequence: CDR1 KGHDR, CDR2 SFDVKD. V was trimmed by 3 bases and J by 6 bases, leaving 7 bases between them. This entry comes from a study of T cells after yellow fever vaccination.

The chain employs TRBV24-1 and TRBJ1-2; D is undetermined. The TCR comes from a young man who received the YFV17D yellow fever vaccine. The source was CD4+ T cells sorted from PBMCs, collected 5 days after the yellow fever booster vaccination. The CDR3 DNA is TGTGCCACCAGTGATGAGGTGAATGGCTACACCTTC. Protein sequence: CATSDEVNGYTF.